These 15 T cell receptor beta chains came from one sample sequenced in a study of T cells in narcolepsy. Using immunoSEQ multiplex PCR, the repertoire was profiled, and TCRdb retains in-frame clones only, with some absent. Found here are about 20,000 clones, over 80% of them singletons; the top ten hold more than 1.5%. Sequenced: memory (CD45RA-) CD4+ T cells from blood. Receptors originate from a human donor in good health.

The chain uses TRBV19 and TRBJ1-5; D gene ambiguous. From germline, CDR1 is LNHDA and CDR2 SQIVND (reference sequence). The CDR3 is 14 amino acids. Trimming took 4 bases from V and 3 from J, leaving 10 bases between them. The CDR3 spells CASSSLVNNQPQHF. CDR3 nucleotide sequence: TGTGCCAGTAGTAGTCTGGTTAACAATCAGCCCCAGCATTTT.

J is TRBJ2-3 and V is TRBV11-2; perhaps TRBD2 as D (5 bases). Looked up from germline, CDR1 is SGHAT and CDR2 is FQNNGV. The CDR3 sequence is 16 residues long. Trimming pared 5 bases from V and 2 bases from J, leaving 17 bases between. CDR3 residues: CASSRNKRGYTDTQYF. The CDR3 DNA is TGTGCCAGCAGCCGTAACAAACGCGGGTACACAGATACGCAGTATTTT.

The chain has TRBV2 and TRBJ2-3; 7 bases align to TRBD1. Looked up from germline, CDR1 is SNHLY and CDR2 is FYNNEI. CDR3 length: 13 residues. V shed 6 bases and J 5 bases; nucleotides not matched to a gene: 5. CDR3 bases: TGTGCCAGCAGCGGGACAGATCAAGATACGCAGTATTTT. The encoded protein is CASSGTDQDTQYF.

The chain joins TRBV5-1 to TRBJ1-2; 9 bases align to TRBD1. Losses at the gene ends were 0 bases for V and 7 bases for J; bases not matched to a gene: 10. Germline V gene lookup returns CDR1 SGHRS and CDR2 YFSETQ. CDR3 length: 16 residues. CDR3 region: CASSLEFWDRDGGYTF. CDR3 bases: TGCGCCAGCAGCTTGGAATTCTGGGACAGGGACGGTGGCTACACCTTC.

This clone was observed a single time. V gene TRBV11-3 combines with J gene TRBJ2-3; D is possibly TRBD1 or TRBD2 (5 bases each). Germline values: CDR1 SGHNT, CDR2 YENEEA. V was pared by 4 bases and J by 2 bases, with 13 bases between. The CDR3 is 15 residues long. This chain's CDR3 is CASSSDGAATDTQYF. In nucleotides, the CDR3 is TGTGCCAGCAGCTCCGACGGGGCAGCCACAGATACGCAGTATTTT.

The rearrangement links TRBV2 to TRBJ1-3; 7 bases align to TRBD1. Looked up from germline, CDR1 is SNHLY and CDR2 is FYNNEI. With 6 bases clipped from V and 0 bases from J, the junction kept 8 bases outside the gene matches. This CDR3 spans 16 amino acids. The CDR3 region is CASRMRTGLSGNTIYF. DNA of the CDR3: TGTGCCAGCAGAATGAGGACAGGCCTCTCTGGAAACACCATATATTTT.

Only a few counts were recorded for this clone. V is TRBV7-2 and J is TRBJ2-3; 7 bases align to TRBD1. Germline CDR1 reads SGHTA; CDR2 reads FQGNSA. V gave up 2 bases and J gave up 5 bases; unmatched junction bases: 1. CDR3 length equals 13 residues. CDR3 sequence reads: CASSLSGGDTQYF. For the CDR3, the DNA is TGTGCCAGCAGCTTATCAGGGGGAGATACGCAGTATTTT.

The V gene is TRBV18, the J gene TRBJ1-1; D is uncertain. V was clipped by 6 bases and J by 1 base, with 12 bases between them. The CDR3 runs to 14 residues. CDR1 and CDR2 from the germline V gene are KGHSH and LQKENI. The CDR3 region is CASSPMGGNTEAFF. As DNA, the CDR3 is TGTGCCAGCTCCCCTATGGGCGGGAACACTGAAGCTTTCTTT.

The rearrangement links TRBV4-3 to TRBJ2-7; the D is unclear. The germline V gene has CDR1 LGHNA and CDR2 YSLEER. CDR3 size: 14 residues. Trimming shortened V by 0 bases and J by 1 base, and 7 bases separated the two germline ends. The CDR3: CASSQDPASYEQYF. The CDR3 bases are TGCGCCAGCAGCCAAGATCCGGCATCCTACGAGCAGTACTTC.

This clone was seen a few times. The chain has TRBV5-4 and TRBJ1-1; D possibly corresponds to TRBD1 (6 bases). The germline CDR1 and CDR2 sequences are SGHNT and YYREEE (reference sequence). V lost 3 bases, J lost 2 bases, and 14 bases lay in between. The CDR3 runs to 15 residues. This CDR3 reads CASSSRGGLNTEAFF. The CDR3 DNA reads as TGTGCCAGCAGCTCCAGAGGGGGGCTAAACACTGAAGCTTTCTTT.

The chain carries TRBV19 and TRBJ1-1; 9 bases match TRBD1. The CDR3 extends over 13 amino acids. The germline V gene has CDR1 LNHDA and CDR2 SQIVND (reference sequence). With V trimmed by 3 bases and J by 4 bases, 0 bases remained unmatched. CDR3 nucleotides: TGTGCCAGTAGTATGGGACAGGGCACTGAAGCTTTCTTT. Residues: CASSMGQGTEAFF.

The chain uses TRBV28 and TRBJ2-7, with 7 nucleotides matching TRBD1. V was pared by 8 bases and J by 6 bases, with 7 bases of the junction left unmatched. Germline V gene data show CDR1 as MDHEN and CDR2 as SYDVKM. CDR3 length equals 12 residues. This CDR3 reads CASDRAFGEQYF. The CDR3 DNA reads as TGTGCCAGCGACAGGGCGTTCGGCGAGCAGTACTTC.

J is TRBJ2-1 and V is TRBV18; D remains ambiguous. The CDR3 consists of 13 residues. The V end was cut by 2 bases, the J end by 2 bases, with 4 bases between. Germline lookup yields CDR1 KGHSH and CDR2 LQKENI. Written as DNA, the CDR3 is TGTGCCAGCTCACCAGACACCTACAATGAGCAGTTCTTC. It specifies CASSPDTYNEQFF. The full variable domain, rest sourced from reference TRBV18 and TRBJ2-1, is NAGVMQNPRHLVRRRGQEARLRCSPMKGHSHVYWYRQLPEEGLKFMVYLQKENIIDESGMPKERFSAEFPKEGPSILRIQQVVRGDSAAYFCASSPDTYNEQFFGPGTRLTVL.

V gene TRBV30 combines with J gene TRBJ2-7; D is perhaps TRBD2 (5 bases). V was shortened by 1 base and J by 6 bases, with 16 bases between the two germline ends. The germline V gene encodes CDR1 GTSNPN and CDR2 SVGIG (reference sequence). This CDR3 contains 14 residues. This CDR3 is CAWSEGLLKGEQYF. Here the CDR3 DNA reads TGTGCCTGGAGTGAAGGACTCCTGAAGGGCGAGCAGTACTTC.

This CDR3 reads CAWNFASKETQYF. CDR3 in DNA: TGTGCCTGGAATTTCGCATCCAAAGAGACCCAGTACTTC. The chain links TRBV30 to TRBJ2-5; no clear D. This CDR3 has 13 residues. Germline V CDR1 and CDR2: GTSNPN, SVGIG (reference sequence). V lost 4 bases to trimming and J lost 3 bases, with 12 bases between them.